This T cell receptor beta chain was recorded in a study of T-cell memory formation after mild COVID-19. Study-wide background: Across donors, TCR clusters were largely donor specific. General study results and limits: Day 15 to 85 contracting clones showed balanced CD4/CD8; day 15 to 37 expanders favored CD4+.

Concerning this clonotype itself: No antigen is known for it.

TCRdb ran MiXCR on the 5' RACE reads and lists one entry per CDR3 protein. The data hold about 110,000 distinct CDR3 sequences, with about a sixth observed a single time. Germline V lookup: CDR1 LGHNA, CDR2 YNFKEQ. The CDR3 contains 15 residues. After removal of 4 bases from V and 4 bases from J, the junction contained 7 bases not matched to a gene. The source of this sequence is a man aged 18-30 years who had mild COVID-19 (a few samples of this study predate the infection). Cell type and time point are not known. The sequencing input was PBMCs or a T cell subset sorted from them (not recorded which). The chain recombines TRBV4-2 with TRBJ1-3; TRBD1 aligns across 7 bases. The CDR3 sequence is CASSPTGVEGNTIYF. The CDR3 DNA reads as TGTGCCAGCAGCCCCACAGGGGTGGAAGGAAACACCATATATTTT.